A selection of T cell receptor beta chains follows, all from one sample in a study of OX40 agonist ivuxolimab in advanced cancers. The table came from immunoSEQ multiplex PCR; TCRdb's copy has only in-frame clones and leaves some out. The table has some 40,000 clones, 91% seen once. The source material was CD4+ or CD8+ T cells sorted from blood, sampled in a trial of the OX40 agonist ivuxolimab. Every receptor here comes from an adult with an advanced solid tumor such as melanoma, head and neck, liver or kidney cancer. Each CDR3 is given with its conserved first and last residue. The D gene is left open where the match is weak. Only part of the rows carry a size: once, few, many, or a class if the clone is expanded.

clone_size: .; v_call: TRBV4-1; d_call: TRBD1; j_call: TRBJ2-7; cdr3_nt: TGCGCCAGCAGCATGGGACAGGGGTCCTACGAGCAGTACTTC; cdr3_aa: CASSMGQGSYEQYF
clone_size: .; v_call: TRBV5-1; d_call: .; j_call: TRBJ1-1; cdr3_nt: TGCGCCAGCAGCTTATCCGGGACGGTGAACACTGAAGCTTTCTTT; cdr3_aa: CASSLSGTVNTEAFF
clone_size: .; v_call: TRBV14; d_call: .; j_call: TRBJ1-2; cdr3_nt: TGTGCCAGCAGTCCCGTAAAGTATGGCTACACCTTC; cdr3_aa: CASSPVKYGYTF
clone_size: .; v_call: TRBV19; d_call: .; j_call: TRBJ2-3; cdr3_nt: TGTGCCAGTAGTATTCGGGGTACGCAGTATTTT; cdr3_aa: CASSIRGTQYF
clone_size: .; v_call: TRBV5-1; d_call: .; j_call: TRBJ2-1; cdr3_nt: TGCGCCAGCAGCTTGGTGGCCTCAGGGAATGAGCAGTTCTTC; cdr3_aa: CASSLVASGNEQFF
clone_size: .; v_call: TRBV10-2; d_call: TRBD1; j_call: TRBJ1-2; cdr3_nt: TGCGCCAGCAGCGGGACAGGGGCTAACTATGGCTACACCTTC; cdr3_aa: CASSGTGANYGYTF
clone_size: .; v_call: TRBV28; d_call: TRBD1; j_call: TRBJ1-2; cdr3_nt: TGTGCCAGCAGTTCCCCCCTCCGGACAGGGACCTATGGCTACACCTTC; cdr3_aa: CASSSPLRTGTYGYTF
clone_size: .; v_call: TRBV28; d_call: TRBD2; j_call: TRBJ2-5; cdr3_nt: TGTGCCACGCACCCCAGGGGACTAGCGGGAGTGGACGAGACCCAGTACTTC; cdr3_aa: CATHPRGLAGVDETQYF
clone_size: .; v_call: TRBV13; d_call: .; j_call: TRBJ2-3; cdr3_nt: TGTGCCAGCAGCCTAAAAGGGTTAGGGCCCGGGACGCAGTATTTT; cdr3_aa: CASSLKGLGPGTQYF
clone_size: .; v_call: TRBV30; d_call: .; j_call: TRBJ1-2; cdr3_nt: TGTGCCTGGAGTGTACTTGGCTATGGCTACACCTTT; cdr3_aa: CAWSVLGYGYTF
clone_size: .; v_call: TRBV11-2; d_call: .; j_call: TRBJ2-7; cdr3_nt: TGTGCCAGCAGCTTAGATTGGTCTAGCGCGGCCTACGAGCAGTACTTC; cdr3_aa: CASSLDWSSAAYEQYF
clone_size: .; v_call: TRBV10-3; d_call: TRBD1; j_call: TRBJ2-5; cdr3_nt: TGTGCCATCAGCGGACAGGGGGCTCTAGAGACCCAGTACTTC; cdr3_aa: CAISGQGALETQYF
clone_size: .; v_call: TRBV5-5; d_call: .; j_call: TRBJ2-5; cdr3_nt: TGTGCCAGCAGCTTGCTGACTGACCAAGAGATCCAGTACTTC; cdr3_aa: CASSLLTDQEIQYF
clone_size: .; v_call: TRBV5-8; d_call: .; j_call: TRBJ1-2; cdr3_nt: TGTGCCAGCAGCAAGGAAGGACGGACTAACTATGGCTACACCTTC; cdr3_aa: CASSKEGRTNYGYTF
clone_size: .; v_call: TRBV29-1; d_call: TRBD2; j_call: TRBJ2-1; cdr3_nt: TGCAGCGCCCAAGGGGTGACAGGGGCCGGGACTAGCGGGAGAAGCTCCTACAATGAGCAGTTCTTC; cdr3_aa: CSAQGVTGAGTSGRSSYNEQFF
clone_size: few; v_call: TRBV2; d_call: .; j_call: TRBJ2-1; cdr3_nt: TGTGCCAGCAGTGAAGCGCTTGCCAATGAGCAGTTCTTC; cdr3_aa: CASSEALANEQFF
clone_size: .; v_call: TRBV19; d_call: TRBD2; j_call: TRBJ2-1; cdr3_nt: TGTGCCAGTAGTATAGTCGGCGGGAGTAGGAATGAGCAGTTCTTC; cdr3_aa: CASSIVGGSRNEQFF
clone_size: .; v_call: TRBV27; d_call: TRBD2; j_call: TRBJ2-2; cdr3_nt: TGTGCCAGCAGTTTAATAGCGGGAGTTTCCGGGGAGCTGTTTTTT; cdr3_aa: CASSLIAGVSGELFF
clone_size: .; v_call: TRBV7-6; d_call: TRBD2; j_call: TRBJ2-7; cdr3_nt: TGTGCCAGCAGCGCGGGGGTTACCTACGAGCAGTACTTC; cdr3_aa: CASSAGVTYEQYF
clone_size: once; v_call: TRBV7-2; d_call: .; j_call: TRBJ2-1; cdr3_nt: TGTGCCAGCAGCTTACGACCCGGCAATGAGCAGTTCTTC; cdr3_aa: CASSLRPGNEQFF
clone_size: .; v_call: TRBV7-9; d_call: .; j_call: TRBJ2-5; cdr3_nt: TGTGCCAGCAGCATCAGTTACGGGCAAGAGACCCAGTACTTC; cdr3_aa: CASSISYGQETQYF
clone_size: .; v_call: TRBV6-6; d_call: .; j_call: TRBJ2-4; cdr3_nt: TGTGCCAGCAGAATCGGTGTTCTAGCCAAAAACATTCAGTACTTC; cdr3_aa: CASRIGVLAKNIQYF
clone_size: .; v_call: TRBV27; d_call: .; j_call: TRBJ1-3; cdr3_nt: TGTGCCAGCAGTTTAGGAGTAAGCTCTGGAAACACCATATATTTT; cdr3_aa: CASSLGVSSGNTIYF
clone_size: .; v_call: TRBV9; d_call: .; j_call: TRBJ1-2; cdr3_nt: TGTGCCAGCAGCGCAGGCGGGGACTATGGCTACACCTTC; cdr3_aa: CASSAGGDYGYTF
clone_size: .; v_call: TRBV11-2; d_call: .; j_call: TRBJ1-1; cdr3_nt: TGTGCCAGCAGCCGATTTTTCCAGGGGCCACAACACACTGAAGCTTTCTTT; cdr3_aa: CASSRFFQGPQHTEAFF
clone_size: .; v_call: TRBV7-9; d_call: TRBD2; j_call: TRBJ2-7; cdr3_nt: TGTGCCAGCAGCTTGGGACTAGCGGGGGGCAGCTCCTACGAGCAGTACTTC; cdr3_aa: CASSLGLAGGSSYEQYF
clone_size: .; v_call: TRBV7-8; d_call: .; j_call: TRBJ2-1; cdr3_nt: TGTGCCAGCAGCTTAGATGAGCAGTTCTTC; cdr3_aa: CASSLDEQFF
clone_size: once; v_call: TRBV19; d_call: TRBD2; j_call: TRBJ2-1; cdr3_nt: TGTGCCAGTAGTATAGGTGGGTGGCGGGAGGGACCATACAATGAGCAGTTCTTC; cdr3_aa: CASSIGGWREGPYNEQFF
clone_size: .; v_call: TRBV5-6; d_call: .; j_call: TRBJ1-1; cdr3_nt: TGTGCCAGCAGCTTGGGGGGAATCACTGAAGCTTTCTTT; cdr3_aa: CASSLGGITEAFF
clone_size: .; v_call: TRBV7-2; d_call: .; j_call: TRBJ2-7; cdr3_nt: TGTGCCAGCAGCTTAGCCGGACCCCCAAGAACCTACGAGCAGTACTTC; cdr3_aa: CASSLAGPPRTYEQYF
clone_size: .; v_call: TRBV28; d_call: TRBD2; j_call: TRBJ2-2; cdr3_nt: TGTGCCAGCAGCCGATTGCGGGAGTCAGACACCGGGGAGCTGTTTTTT; cdr3_aa: CASSRLRESDTGELFF
clone_size: .; v_call: TRBV29-1; d_call: TRBD2; j_call: TRBJ2-7; cdr3_nt: TGCAGCGTTGAATCGACTAGCGGTAACTCCTACGAGCAGTACTTC; cdr3_aa: CSVESTSGNSYEQYF